These 20 T cell receptor beta chains were sequenced from one sample in a study of cytomegalovirus exposure and HLA in healthy donors. The PCR contained 60 Vbeta and 13 Jbeta primers. Method: immunoSEQ multiplex PCR; TCRdb's copy keeps in-frame clones and lacks some. Here the sample spans around 49,000 clones, about 78% being singletons. Material for sequencing was PBMCs. Receptors were obtained from a man between 25 and 39 years old in good health and CMV-seropositive.

CDR3 DNA sequence: TGTGCCAGCAGCCCGAGGGCGGGAGGTGAAAAACTGTTTTTT. Translated, it gives CASSPRAGGEKLFF. The chain employs TRBV9 and TRBJ1-4; D call uncertain. The ends were cut back, 4 bases at V and 7 bases at J, with 14 bases in the middle. Germline V gene lookup returns CDR1 SGDLS and CDR2 YYNGEE. The CDR3 consists of 14 residues.

The rearrangement joins TRBV15 to TRBJ2-7, with 10 bases identical to TRBD1. The ends lost 6 bases at V and 5 bases at J; junction bases unmatched: 22. Germline V CDR1 and CDR2: LNHNV, YYDKDF (reference sequence). The CDR3 is 19 amino acids. The CDR3 bases are TGTGCCACCAGGACGGCTGCGGGACAGGGGTCCGGGTTTAGAGACGAGCAGTACTTC. This translates into CATRTAAGQGSGFRDEQYF.

The V and J genes are TRBV5-6 and TRBJ2-5; D is ambiguous. CDR1 is SGHDT and CDR2 is YYEEEE in the germline V gene. V gave up 0 bases and J gave up 0 bases, with 9 bases separating them. CDR3 length: 15 residues. As DNA, the CDR3 is TGTGCCAGCAGCTTGGTTGTGGCCTACCAAGAGACCCAGTACTTC. This encodes CASSLVVAYQETQYF.

For the CDR3, the DNA is TGTGCCAGCAGCTTAGTGGCCACGGGGACTGAAGCTTTCTTT. The encoded protein is CASSLVATGTEAFF. V gene TRBV7-9 combines with J gene TRBJ1-1; D call uncertain. This CDR3 is 14 amino acids long. V shed 1 base and J shed 5 bases, with 11 bases lying between them. Germline values: CDR1 SEHNR, CDR2 FQNEAQ (reference sequence).

The chain recombines TRBV10-2 with TRBJ1-6; a weak D match, TRBD1 (6 bases). The CDR3 sequence is 16 residues long. V dropped 4 bases and J dropped 8 bases, with 18 bases sitting between them. Germline values: CDR1 WSHSY, CDR2 SAAADI. CDR3 amino acids: CASSVSRTVRDSPLHF. The CDR3 DNA reads TGCGCCAGCAGTGTAAGTAGGACAGTCCGGGATTCACCCCTCCACTTT.

The chain couples TRBV5-1 to TRBJ1-1, with D possibly being TRBD1 (5 bases). The CDR3 runs 15 residues. From germline, CDR1 is SGHRS and CDR2 YFSETQ. Trimming removed 0 bases at V and 5 bases at J, with 14 bases between. Here the CDR3 reads CASSLELGLMTEAFF. The CDR3 region has the DNA TGCGCCAGCAGCTTGGAACTGGGGCTGATGACTGAAGCTTTCTTT.

The rearrangement joins TRBV5-1 to TRBJ1-1, with D maybe TRBD1 (5 bases). The CDR3 spans 14 residues. The germline V gene encodes CDR1 SGHRS and CDR2 YFSETQ. V lost 3 bases and J 1 base, leaving 10 bases between the germline ends. CDR3 DNA: TGCGCCAGCAGCTCATGGGGGGGGAACACTGAAGCTTTCTTT. It yields the protein CASSSWGGNTEAFF. The whole variable domain, filled in from reference TRBV5-1 and TRBJ1-1, reads KAGVTQTPRYLIKTRGQQVTLSCSPISGHRSVSWYQQTPGQGLQFLFEYFSETQRNKGNFPGRFSGRQFSNSRSEMNVSTLELGDSALYLCASSSWGGNTEAFFGQGTRLTVV.

The chain combines TRBV18 with TRBJ2-5, with 11 bases fitting TRBD1. The germline V gene encodes CDR1 KGHSH and CDR2 LQKENI. V shed 8 bases, J shed 5 bases, and the junction held 7 bases outside the gene matches. This CDR3 is 14 amino acids long. The CDR3 region has the DNA TGTGCCAGCAGGGGACAGGGGGACTTGGAGACCCAGTACTTC. Protein product: CASRGQGDLETQYF.

This clone has just a few counts. This chain joins TRBV6-4 and TRBJ2-6; tentatively, D is TRBD2 (6 bases). V was trimmed by 3 bases and J by 4 bases, leaving 10 bases between them. CDR1 MRHNA and CDR2 SNTAGT come from the germline V gene. The CDR3 runs to 15 residues. CDR3 residues: CASSEGGIGANVLTF. In nucleotides, the CDR3 is TGTGCCAGCAGTGAAGGAGGGATAGGGGCCAACGTCCTGACTTTC.

The V call is TRBV30, the J call TRBJ1-5, with D unclear. In germline, CDR1 is GTSNPN, CDR2 SVGIG (reference sequence). Trimming left V 0 bases short and J 4 bases short, with 13 bases between. This CDR3 is built from 15 residues. CDR3 sequence reads: CAWSVGESRNQPQHF. For the CDR3, the DNA is TGTGCCTGGAGTGTGGGCGAGAGTCGGAATCAGCCCCAGCATTTT.

The chain is built from TRBV19 and TRBJ1-1; the match to TRBD1 covers 8 bases. V shed 1 base and J 4 bases; nucleotides not matched to a gene: 14. The germline CDR1 and CDR2 sequences are LNHDA and SQIVND (reference sequence). The CDR3 is 18 amino acids. CDR3 in amino acids: CASSIARTGQGFGTEAFF. CDR3 nucleotide sequence: TGTGCCAGTAGTATAGCTCGGACAGGGCAAGGTTTTGGCACTGAAGCTTTCTTT.

In this sample, this clone turned up a few times. The chain couples TRBV9 to TRBJ2-5; 15 bases agree with TRBD2. This CDR3 region has 17 residues. The germline V gene has CDR1 SGDLS and CDR2 YYNGEE. The V gene end was trimmed by 3 bases and the J gene end by 2 bases; junction bases not matched to a gene: 5. CDR3 protein: CASSGGLAGGEQETQYF. The CDR3 nucleotides read TGTGCCAGCAGCGGTGGACTAGCGGGGGGGGAACAAGAGACCCAGTACTTC.

The CDR3 region is CASSPLEPRPYEQYF. The CDR3 nucleotides are TGTGCCAGCAGCCCACTGGAGCCACGTCCCTACGAGCAGTACTTC. The chain uses TRBV7-6 and TRBJ2-7; D is unclear. The germline V gene encodes CDR1 SGHVS and CDR2 FNYEAQ. CDR3 length: 15 amino acids. The V and J ends lost 5 bases and 2 bases respectively, with 16 bases between them.

The V call is TRBV18, the J call TRBJ2-5, with D unclear. The CDR3 runs to 13 residues. Germline CDR1 reads KGHSH; CDR2 reads LQKENI. Trimming removed 2 bases from V and 1 base from J, with 5 bases in between. Written as DNA, the CDR3 is TGTGCCAGCTCACCAAGAGCCCAAGAGACCCAGTACTTC. Translation: CASSPRAQETQYF. Full variable domain (rest looked up from reference TRBV18 and TRBJ2-5): NAGVMQNPRHLVRRRGQEARLRCSPMKGHSHVYWYRQLPEEGLKFMVYLQKENIIDESGMPKERFSAEFPKEGPSILRIQQVVRGDSAAYFCASSPRAQETQYFGPGTRLLVL.

The chain uses TRBV30 and TRBJ1-2, with 8 positions matching TRBD1. This CDR3 spans 15 amino acids. Losses at the gene ends were 6 bases for V and 4 bases for J; bases not matched to a gene: 13. CDR1 is GTSNPN and CDR2 is SVGIG in the germline V gene (reference sequence). CDR3 in amino acids: CACLWTGPTSYGYTF. The CDR3 DNA is TGTGCCTGTCTGTGGACAGGGCCAACTTCCTATGGCTACACCTTC.

The chain is built from TRBV13 and TRBJ2-1; the match to TRBD1 covers 9 bases. The junction had 7 bases not matched to a gene; V was cut back by 5 bases and J by 8 bases. The CDR3 has 14 amino acids. Germline assignment: CDR1 PRHDT and CDR2 FYEKMQ (reference sequence). CDR3 sequence (DNA): TGTGCCAGCAGCGACCGGGACAGGGTGGATGAGCAGTTCTTC. Protein: CASSDRDRVDEQFF.

The chain links TRBV9 to TRBJ1-4; 8 bases are shared with TRBD1. Germline trimming cut 4 bases from V and 4 bases from J; bases unmatched to any gene: 3. The CDR3 is 14 amino acids. The germline CDR1 and CDR2 sequences are SGDLS and YYNGEE. CDR3 in amino acids: CASSPTGGNEKLFF. CDR3 sequence (DNA): TGTGCCAGCAGCCCCACAGGGGGTAATGAAAAACTGTTTTTT.

CDR3 in amino acids: CASSYLRQGNNSPLHF. Here the CDR3 DNA reads TGTGCCAGCAGCTACCTCAGACAGGGCAATAATTCACCCCTCCACTTT. V and J are TRBV7-9 and TRBJ1-6; 7 bases fit TRBD1. The germline V gene encodes CDR1 SEHNR and CDR2 FQNEAQ (reference sequence). V trimming: 4 bases; J trimming: 5 bases; junction bases outside the gene matches: 8. The CDR3 runs to 16 residues. Full variable domain (rest looked up from reference TRBV7-9 and TRBJ1-6): DTGVSQNPRHKITKRGQNVTFRCDPISEHNRLYWYRQTLGQGPEFLTYFQNEAQLEKSRLLSDRFSAERPKGSFSTLEIQRTEQGDSAMYLCASSYLRQGNNSPLHFGNGTRLTVT.

This clone was seen only a few times. The V gene is TRBV5-1, the J gene TRBJ1-1; no definite D call. The V end lost 1 base, the J end lost 3 bases, and 16 bases lay between the germline ends. CDR1 is SGHRS, CDR2 YFSETQ, per germline. This CDR3 is 16 amino acids long. CDR3 coding DNA: TGCGCCAGCAGCTTGATCGGGTTCGAGTGGGACACTGAAGCTTTCTTT. This sequence encodes CASSLIGFEWDTEAFF.

This sequence joins TRBV14 and TRBJ2-1; weak D call: TRBD2 (6 bases). This CDR3 contains 15 residues. Looked up from germline, CDR1 is SGHDN and CDR2 is FVKESK. Trimming removed 7 bases from V and 3 bases from J, with 16 bases in between. The CDR3 spells CASTNGTPFYNEQFF. DNA of the CDR3: TGTGCCAGCACAAACGGGACTCCATTCTACAATGAGCAGTTCTTC. Looking up the rest from reference TRBV14 and TRBJ2-1 gives the full variable domain: EAGVTQFPSHSVIEKGQTVTLRCDPISGHDNLYWYRRVMGKEIKFLLHFVKESKQDESGMPNNRFLAERTGGTYSTLKVQPAELEDSGVYFCASTNGTPFYNEQFFGPGTRLTVL.